These 32 T cell receptor beta chains were all obtained from the same sample, sequenced in a study of shared clonotypes between healthy human individuals. Generated by immunoSEQ multiplex PCR, the TCRdb table keeps only in-frame clones and is missing some. The sample lists about 2.3 million clones, approximately 95% occurring once. Sequenced material: naive CD4+ T cells from PBMCs. Described subset: CD45RA+ positively selected. These receptors all come from a man younger than 35 in good health. Some clones in this sample may be carry-over from other donors' samples.

The J gene is TRBJ2-1, the V gene TRBV28, with TRBD2 as a possible D gene (5 bases). CDR1 is MDHEN, CDR2 SYDVKM, per germline. The CDR3 consists of 12 residues. Trimming took off 3 bases at V and 12 bases at J, with 12 bases between the two ends. The DNA for the CDR3 is TGTGCCAGCAGTTTGGTCGGACTCCGGCAGTTCTTC. Residues: CASSLVGLRQFF.

The chain carries TRBV28 and TRBJ2-7, with TRBD2 identical over 7 bases. Germline V gives CDR1 MDHEN, CDR2 SYDVKM. This CDR3 has 16 amino acids. V dropped 4 bases and J dropped 3; count of bases not matched to a gene: 12. CDR3 in amino acids: CASSSPGREIGYEQYF. The CDR3 DNA follows: TGTGCCAGCAGTTCCCCCGGGCGGGAGATCGGCTACGAGCAGTACTTC.

In its sample, this clone was seen a few times. Other DNA sequences in this specimen translate into the identical CDR3. The chain couples TRBV5-4 to TRBJ1-2; D gene uncertain. V dropped 0 bases and J dropped 1 base, with 4 bases sitting between them. The CDR3 covers 13 residues. Germline V gives CDR1 SGHNT, CDR2 YYREEE (reference sequence). CDR3 in amino acids: CASSLEGNYGYTF. CDR3 in DNA: TGTGCCAGCAGCTTGGAGGGTAACTATGGCTACACCTTC.

The chain recombines TRBV2 with TRBJ1-3; D is undetermined. V gave up 2 bases and J gave up 4 bases, with 6 bases separating them. The CDR3 consists of 13 residues. CDR1 is SNHLY, CDR2 FYNNEI, per germline. CDR3 sequence: CASSERLGNTIYF. For the CDR3, the DNA is TGTGCCAGCAGTGAACGGCTCGGAAACACCATATATTTT.

V and J are TRBV27 and TRBJ2-5; a possible D gene is TRBD1 (6 bases). Between the trimmed V and J ends, which lost 3 bases and 6 bases, there was a span of 23 bases. Per the germline V gene, CDR1 is MNHEY and CDR2 is SMNVEV (reference sequence). The CDR3 loop spans 17 amino acids. The CDR3 DNA reads TGTGCCAGCAGTTTGGCGGGTGGGACACCAGATCTCAAGACCCAGTACTTC. Its protein product is CASSLAGGTPDLKTQYF.

The chain combines TRBV11-2 with TRBJ2-7; the D is unclear. Germline lookup yields CDR1 SGHAT and CDR2 FQNNGV. V lost 0 bases and J lost 0, with 9 bases in between. CDR3 length equals 15 residues. This chain's CDR3 is CASSLDLGSSYEQYF. As DNA, the CDR3 is TGTGCCAGCAGCTTAGACCTGGGAAGCTCCTACGAGCAGTACTTC.

The genes are TRBV7-9 and TRBJ1-4; 7 bases are a match to TRBD1. Germline V gene data show CDR1 as SEHNR and CDR2 as FQNEAQ (reference sequence). With V trimmed by 5 bases and J by 8 bases, 8 bases remained unmatched. The CDR3 extends over 14 amino acids. CDR3 residues: CASSVGQAGEKLFF. The CDR3 region has the DNA TGTGCCAGCAGCGTCGGACAGGCGGGAGAAAAACTGTTTTTT.

About this clone: Other DNA sequences in the sample encode the same CDR3. The chain employs TRBV9 and TRBJ2-3; D gene ambiguous. In germline, CDR1 is SGDLS, CDR2 YYNGEE. This CDR3 is built from 12 residues. Trimming pared 4 bases from V and 3 bases from J, leaving 6 bases between. This CDR3 is CASSPSTDTQYF. The CDR3 DNA sequence: TGTGCCAGCAGCCCGTCAACAGATACGCAGTATTTT. Filled out from reference TRBV9 and TRBJ2-3, the complete variable domain reads DSGVTQTPKHLITATGQRVTLRCSPRSGDLSVYWYQQSLDQGLQFLIQYYNGEERAKGNILERFSAQQFPDLHSELNLSSLELGDSALYFCASSPSTDTQYFGPGTRLTVL.

V gene TRBV30 combines with J gene TRBJ1-2, with 9 bases fitting TRBD1. The CDR3 totals 12 residues. V gave up 1 base and J gave up 8 bases; unmatched junction bases: 2. CDR1 and CDR2 from the germline V gene are GTSNPN and SVGIG (reference sequence). Here the CDR3 DNA reads TGTGCCTGGAGTGACAGGGGGCACGGCTACACCTTC. This encodes CAWSDRGHGYTF.

The CDR3 is CASSVTGTTVTYGYTF. The CDR3 DNA is TGTGCCAGCAGTGTCACCGGGACGACGGTAACCTATGGCTACACCTTC. V gene TRBV6-1 combines with J gene TRBJ1-2; the D gene is possibly TRBD1 (5 bases). The CDR3 is made up of 16 amino acids. With 4 bases removed from V and 4 bases from J, the gap between germline ends came to 19 bases. In germline, CDR1 is MNHNS, CDR2 SASEGT.

Worth noting for this clone: At one end, the junction sequence differs from germline, possibly due to a read error. The chain is built from TRBV2 and TRBJ1-2; TRBD1 matches 9 bases. Germline values: CDR1 SNHLY, CDR2 FYNNEI. The CDR3 has 11 amino acids. CDR3: CASSGQGNQEF. CDR3 nucleotide sequence: TGTGCCAGCAGCGGACAGGGGAACCAAGAGTTC.

The chain joins TRBV4-1 to TRBJ2-3, with TRBD1 matching over 9 bases. The CDR3 runs 17 residues. Trimming removed 2 bases from V and 1 base from J; junction bases left unmatched: 7. Germline lookup yields CDR1 MGHRA and CDR2 YSYEKL. DNA for the CDR3: TGCGCCAGCAGCCAACACAGGGGGCTCAGTCGCACAGATACGCAGTATTTT. Amino acids: CASSQHRGLSRTDTQYF.

The chain has TRBV7-3 and TRBJ2-1, with 10 positions matching TRBD2. The trim removed 5 bases at V and 7 bases at J, leaving 8 bases unmatched. Germline V gives CDR1 SGHTA, CDR2 FQGTGA. There are 15 residues in the CDR3. CDR3 protein: CASSDLAGAANEQFF. In DNA, the CDR3 is TGTGCCAGCAGCGACCTAGCGGGAGCTGCGAATGAGCAGTTCTTC.

The chain has TRBV2 and TRBJ1-1, with D possibly TRBD1 on 5 matching bases. CDR1 is SNHLY and CDR2 is FYNNEI in the germline V gene. V was trimmed by 4 bases and J by 5 bases, leaving 14 bases between them. The CDR3 sequence is 14 residues long. The CDR3 DNA follows: TGTGCCAGCAGTGTGTTGGGGGGGAGAACTGAAGCTTTCTTT. It translates to CASSVLGGRTEAFF.

The chain couples TRBV10-3 to TRBJ2-2, with a weak D call TRBD1 (5 bases). V dropped 2 bases and J dropped 3 bases, with 16 bases sitting between them. The CDR3 extends over 17 amino acids. Looked up from germline, CDR1 is ENHRY and CDR2 is SYGVKD. CDR3: CAISEPGLGKDTGELFF. The DNA of the CDR3 is TGTGCCATCAGTGAGCCAGGGTTGGGTAAGGACACCGGGGAGCTGTTTTTT.

The DNA of the CDR3 is TGTGCCGAGTCCGGTCCCAATCAGCCCCAGCATTTT. Its translation is CAESGPNQPQHF. The V gene is TRBV28, the J gene TRBJ1-5; D is uncertain. CDR1 is MDHEN, CDR2 SYDVKM, per germline. The V end lost 11 bases, the J end lost 3 bases, and 11 bases lay between the germline ends. CDR3 length: 12 amino acids.

The rearrangement joins TRBV7-2 to TRBJ1-6, with D hard to call. Between the trimmed V and J ends, which lost 7 bases and 4 bases, there was a span of 8 bases. This CDR3 is 13 amino acids long. From germline, CDR1 is SGHTA and CDR2 FQGNSA. The CDR3 loop reads CASTEEYNSPLHF. DNA for the CDR3: TGTGCCAGCACCGAGGAGTATAATTCACCCCTCCACTTT.

This clone was observed a single time. The sample carries other DNA sequences with the same CDR3. The CDR3 protein is CASSLGGRQETQYF. The CDR3 DNA sequence: TGCGCCAGCAGCTTGGGTGGAAGACAAGAGACCCAGTACTTC. The V call is TRBV5-1, the J call TRBJ2-5; D unresolved. Trimming cost V 0 bases and J 2 bases, with 8 bases left between them. Per the germline V gene, CDR1 is SGHRS and CDR2 is YFSETQ. The length of the CDR3 is 14 residues. Complete variable domain (other parts from reference TRBV5-1 and TRBJ2-5): KAGVTQTPRYLIKTRGQQVTLSCSPISGHRSVSWYQQTPGQGLQFLFEYFSETQRNKGNFPGRFSGRQFSNSRSEMNVSTLELGDSALYLCASSLGGRQETQYFGPGTRLLVL.

This chain connects TRBV6-6 to TRBJ2-1; the D is unclear. Deletions cut 1 base from V and 10 bases from J, with 11 bases between. In germline, CDR1 is MNHNY, CDR2 SVGAGI (reference sequence). CDR3 length: 13 residues. The CDR3 protein is CASSYLTPREQFF. CDR3 bases: TGTGCCAGCAGTTACTTGACCCCGCGGGAGCAGTTCTTC.

The rearrangement uses TRBV6-5 and TRBJ1-1, with D possibly TRBD1 on 5 matching bases. Per germline, CDR1 MNHEY and CDR2 SVGAGI. Trimming cost V 3 bases and J 8 bases, with 13 bases left between them. The CDR3 runs to 13 residues. Here the CDR3 DNA reads TGTGCCAGCAGTTATGACTTCCGGGACGAAGCTTTCTTT. It specifies CASSYDFRDEAFF.

The CDR3 DNA sequence: TGTGCCAGCAGCTTCGGGGCAGGCGACTATGGCTACACCTTC. The encoded protein is CASSFGAGDYGYTF. The genes are TRBV7-9 and TRBJ1-2, with D tentatively TRBD1 (5 bases). The V and J ends lost 3 bases and 3 bases respectively, with 11 bases between them. Germline CDR1 reads SEHNR; CDR2 reads FQNEAQ (reference sequence). This CDR3 is built from 14 residues.

This clone was counted only a few times. V gene TRBV5-1 combines with J gene TRBJ1-2, with 7 positions matching TRBD1. The CDR3 totals 15 residues. V lost 1 base and J lost 6; bases outside the gene matches: 9. CDR1 and CDR2 from the germline V gene are SGHRS and YFSETQ. The CDR3 DNA sequence: TGCGCCAGCAGCTTGAACCCGGGACAGTTTGATGGCTACACCTTC. Its protein is CASSLNPGQFDGYTF.

This clone is a singleton in its sample. Other DNA sequences from this sample encode an identical CDR3 as well. The rearrangement links TRBV7-9 to TRBJ1-2, with a tentative D call TRBD1 (6 bases). The CDR3 extends over 13 amino acids. CDR1 is SEHNR and CDR2 is FQNEAQ in the germline V gene (reference sequence). V was shortened by 1 base and J by 4 bases, with 7 bases between the two germline ends. The CDR3 nucleotides read TGTGCCAGCAGCTTAGGGGGGCTCTATGGCTACACCTTC. This sequence encodes CASSLGGLYGYTF.

The rearrangement uses TRBV2 and TRBJ2-7; weak D call: TRBD2 (5 bases). V lost 4 bases, J lost 7 bases, and 14 bases lay in between. The CDR3 is made up of 13 amino acids. Per germline, CDR1 SNHLY and CDR2 FYNNEI. CDR3 sequence: CASSVSRSGEQYF. In DNA form, the CDR3 reads TGTGCCAGCAGTGTTTCCAGGAGCGGTGAGCAGTACTTC.

V and J are TRBV7-9 and TRBJ2-3, with 8 bases aligning to TRBD2. The CDR3 runs 16 residues. Germline loops: CDR1 SEHNR, CDR2 FQNEAQ (reference sequence). Unmatched junction bases numbered 8, after V lost 0 bases and J lost 6 bases. The CDR3 DNA sequence: TGTGCCAGCAGCTTAGCGAGAATAGCGGGACTGGATACGCAGTATTTT. Translated, it gives CASSLARIAGLDTQYF.

The V call is TRBV7-8, the J call TRBJ2-7; D remains unclear. Germline V lookup: CDR1 SGHVS, CDR2 FQNEAQ. Trimming took off 2 bases at V and 2 bases at J, with 10 bases between the two ends. The CDR3 has 14 residues. CDR3 protein: CASSLLGSTYEQYF. CDR3 DNA sequence: TGTGCCAGCAGCTTACTAGGCTCAACCTACGAGCAGTACTTC.

This clone was seen once. The chain carries TRBV30 and TRBJ1-3; D uncertain. The CDR3 totals 15 residues. The germline V gene has CDR1 GTSNPN and CDR2 SVGIG (reference sequence). V lost 0 bases to trimming and J lost 2 bases, with 11 bases between them. CDR3 sequence: CAWSVGSSPGNTIYF. As DNA, the CDR3 is TGTGCCTGGAGTGTAGGCAGCTCTCCTGGAAACACCATATATTTT.

The chain has TRBV11-3 and TRBJ2-5; 7 nucleotides match TRBD1. CDR3 length: 15 amino acids. CDR1 is SGHNT and CDR2 is YENEEA in the germline V gene. V shed 5 bases, J shed 3 bases, and the junction held 9 bases outside the gene matches. CDR3 protein: CASSAGQAREETQYF. Here the CDR3 DNA reads TGTGCCAGCAGCGCCGGACAGGCGAGGGAAGAGACCCAGTACTTC.

CDR3 amino acids: CASSAGEPRDEQYF. For the CDR3, the DNA is TGCGCCAGCAGCGCGGGGGAGCCCCGGGACGAGCAGTACTTC. The chain joins TRBV5-1 to TRBJ2-7; 7 bases are shared with TRBD2. Germline loops: CDR1 SGHRS, CDR2 YFSETQ. This CDR3 contains 14 residues. Trimming at V came to 4 bases and at J to 5 bases, leaving 9 bases not matched to a gene.

On this clone: The junction and the germline gene differ at one end; a read error may be behind it. The genes are TRBV7-2 and TRBJ1-5, with D hard to call. The CDR3 contains 15 residues. The germline gives CDR1 SGHTA, CDR2 FQGNSA. The DNA of the CDR3 is TGTGCCAGCAGATTAGGTGAGATAAGCAATCAGCCCCAGCATTTT. Its translation is CASRLGEISNQPQHF.

The chain uses TRBV5-1 and TRBJ1-1, with D hard to call. Germline assignment: CDR1 SGHRS and CDR2 YFSETQ. Trimming removed 4 bases at V and 1 base at J, with 8 bases between. This CDR3 has 13 residues. The CDR3 region has the DNA TGCGCCAGCAGCATTCAGAGGAACACTGAAGCTTTCTTT. It translates to CASSIQRNTEAFF.

Comment on this clone: The same CDR3 is also encoded by other DNA sequences in this sample. The chain employs TRBV28 and TRBJ2-2, with no clear D. The length of the CDR3 is 15 residues. Trimming pared 3 bases from V and 2 bases from J, leaving 10 bases between. Germline CDR1 is MDHEN and CDR2 is SYDVKM. Here the CDR3 reads CASSFGSTNTGELFF. As DNA, the CDR3 is TGTGCCAGCAGTTTTGGTTCGACTAACACCGGGGAGCTGTTTTTT.